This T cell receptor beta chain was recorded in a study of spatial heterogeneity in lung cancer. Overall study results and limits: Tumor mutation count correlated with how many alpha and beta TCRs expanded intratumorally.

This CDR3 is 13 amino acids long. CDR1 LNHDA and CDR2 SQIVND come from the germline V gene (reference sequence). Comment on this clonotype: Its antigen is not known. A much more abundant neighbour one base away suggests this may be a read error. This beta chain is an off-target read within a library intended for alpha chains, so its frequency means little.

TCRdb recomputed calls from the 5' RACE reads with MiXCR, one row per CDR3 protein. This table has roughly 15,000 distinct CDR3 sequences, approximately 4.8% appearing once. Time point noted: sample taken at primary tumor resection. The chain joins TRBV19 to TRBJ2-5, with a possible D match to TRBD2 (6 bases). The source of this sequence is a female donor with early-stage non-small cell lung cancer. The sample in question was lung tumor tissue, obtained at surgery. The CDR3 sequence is CASSGGFQESQYF. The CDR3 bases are TGTGCCAGTAGTGGAGGGTTCCAAGAGTCCCAGTACTTC.